A selection of T cell receptor beta chains follows, all from one sample in a study of Graves' ophthalmopathy and Graves' hyperthyroidism. TCRdb reprocessed the multiplex PCR reads with MiXCR, giving one entry per CDR3 protein. The data contain roughly 380,000 distinct CDR3 sequences, 15% of them singletons. Sequencing was done on a sample of peripheral blood. Every receptor here comes from a woman aged 18-30 years with stable Graves' hyperthyroidism. Both conserved end residues are part of each CDR3. The D gene is left open where the match is weak. A clone size is listed for some rows: how often the clone was seen (once, few, many), or a class if it is expanded.

V	D	size	J	DNA	CDR3
TRBV11-1	.	few	TRBJ1-3	TGTGCCAGCAGCTTAGCAGACAGGTCGGAAGAGGCTGGAAACACCATATATTTT	CASSLADRSEEAGNTIYF
TRBV19	.	many	TRBJ1-2	TGTGCCAGTAGCGAACAGCATAACTATGGCTACACCTTC	CASSEQHNYGYTF
TRBV12-3/TRBV12-4	.	many	TRBJ1-5	TGCCCGAGAAGGGAAATTCGGTCCGGCAATCAGCCCCAGCATTTT	CPRREIRSGNQPQHF
TRBV12-3/TRBV12-4	.	once	TRBJ2-2	TGTGCCAGCAGTTTATGGCCAGGTGCGAACACCGGGGAGCTGTTTTTT	CASSLWPGANTGELFF
TRBV10-1	TRBD2	many	TRBJ2-5	TGCGCCAGCAGTGAGTCGACTAGCGGGGGGAGAAAGACCCAGTACTTC	CASSESTSGGRKTQYF
TRBV29-1	.	many	TRBJ1-2	TGCAGCGTTGAAGCGGGATGGGATGGCTACACCTTC	CSVEAGWDGYTF
TRBV2	.	many	TRBJ2-5	TGTGCCAGCAGCCCCCAGAGGGAGACCCAGTACTTC	CASSPQRETQYF
TRBV19	TRBD1	many	TRBJ1-6	TGTGCCAGTAGTATCGGGGGACAGGATAATTCACCCCTCCACTTT	CASSIGGQDNSPLHF
TRBV7-3	.	many	TRBJ1-2	TGTGCCAGCAGCCCCCAAACACGTGGGAACTATGGCTACACCTTC	CASSPQTRGNYGYTF
TRBV7-9	.	many	TRBJ1-3	TGTGCCAGCAGCTTTTACCGGGACGGAAACACCATATATTTT	CASSFYRDGNTIYF
TRBV10-2	.	many	TRBJ1-1	TGCGCCAGCAGTGGGCAGCTGAACACTGAAGCTTTCTTT	CASSGQLNTEAFF
TRBV11-2	TRBD1	many	TRBJ2-5	TGTGCCAGCAGCTTACTAGAGGGCCGGACAGGTCAAGAGACCAAGTACTTC	CASSLLEGRTGQETKYF
TRBV6-1	TRBD1	.	TRBJ2-7	TGTGCCACCATGACAGGGCTCTACGAGCAGTACTTC	CATMTGLYEQYF
TRBV3-1	.	few	TRBJ2-7	TGTGCCAGCAGCCAAGAGGTCCGGGGCGAGCAGTACTTC	CASSQEVRGEQYF
TRBV24-1	.	many	TRBJ2-5	TGTGCCACCAGTGATTTGCGGGTGAGAGGGGAGACCCAGTACTTC	CATSDLRVRGETQYF
TRBV4-1	.	many	TRBJ2-7	TGCGCCAGCAGCCAAGCCTTGGGACGGTACGAGCAGTACTTC	CASSQALGRYEQYF